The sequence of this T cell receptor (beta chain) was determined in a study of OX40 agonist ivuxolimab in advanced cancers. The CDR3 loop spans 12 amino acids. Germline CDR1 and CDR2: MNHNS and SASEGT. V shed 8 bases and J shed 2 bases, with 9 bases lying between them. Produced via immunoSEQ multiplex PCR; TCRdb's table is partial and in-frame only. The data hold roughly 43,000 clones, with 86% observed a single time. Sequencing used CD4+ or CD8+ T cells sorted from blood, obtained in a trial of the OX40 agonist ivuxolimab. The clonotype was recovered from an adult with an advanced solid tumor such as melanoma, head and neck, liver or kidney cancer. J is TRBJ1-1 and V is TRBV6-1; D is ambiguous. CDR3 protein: CASEWGNTEAFF. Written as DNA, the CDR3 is TGTGCCAGCGAGTGGGGAAACACTGAAGCTTTCTTT.